The clone carrying this TCR beta chain was detected only once. The junction had 8 bases not matched to a gene; V was cut back by 2 bases and J by 5 bases. The CDR3 is 16 residues long. CDR1 is MNHNS, CDR2 SASEGT, per germline. The data belong to a study of blood T cell repertoires in COVID-19. Turning to the study itself: Both acute and convalescent COVID-19 samples were obtained from the United States, Italy and Spain. Nucleic acid was either cDNA or gDNA, and it came from T cells, B-cell-depleted T cells, or PBMCs.

Source study methods: It was from reference gene primer amplification that nucleated cell counts were estimated. Clones were sequenced by immunoSEQ multiplex PCR, and TCRdb holds only the in-frame ones, with some missing. The DNA was the basis for D and trimming; V, J and clone size are from that table. This sample has 250,000 or so clones, with 84% found just once. This clonotype originated in a woman aged 40 to 49 who had recovered from COVID-19. The chain links TRBV6-1 to TRBJ1-4; 7 bases agree with TRBD1. Sequenced material: peripheral blood. CDR3 sequence reads: CASSESLGQQNEKLFF. DNA for the CDR3: TGTGCCAGCAGTGAATCCCTGGGACAGCAAAATGAAAAACTGTTTTTT.